This T cell receptor beta chain is from a study of T cell changes during pregnancy in multiple sclerosis. TCRdb's table, derived via immunoSEQ multiplex PCR, lists solely in-frame clones and lacks some. There are roughly 100,000 clones in the sample; about 91% occur only once, and over 3% lies in the top ten. Per the germline V gene, CDR1 is MNHEY and CDR2 is SVGAGI. The V end was cut by 2 bases, the J end by 8 bases, with 12 bases between. CDR3 length: 13 residues. The sequence was obtained from a female donor with multiple sclerosis, enrolled in a pregnancy study. This chain connects TRBV6-5 to TRBJ1-1; no clear D. This material consisted of peripheral blood, taken in the second trimester of pregnancy. The DNA of the CDR3 is TGTGCCAGCAGTTACAGGAGCACCCGGGAAGCTTTCTTT. Its protein product is CASSYRSTREAFF.